The rows below give T cell receptor beta chains drawn from one sample of a study of graft-versus-host responses after intestinal transplantation. No antigens are known for them. The protocol was immunoSEQ multiplex PCR, while the TCRdb copy is restricted to in-frame clones and leaves out a portion. The sample carries over 100,000 clones, approximately 92% recorded once. Here the sequenced sample was unstimulated CD4+ T cells sorted from spleen or lymph node cells, taken before intestinal transplant. The receptors come from a human donor who received an intestinal transplant. Both conserved end residues are part of each CDR3. D genes are given only for firm matches. Where a row states a size, it is once, few, many or the class of an expanded clone; other rows omit it.

V gene	J gene	D gene	clone size	CDR3 protein	CDR3 DNA
TRBV11-1	TRBJ1-1	-	-	CASSLDRNTEAFF	TGTGCCAGCAGCTTAGACCGGAACACTGAAGCTTTCTTT
TRBV18	TRBJ2-1	-	few	CASSPGFGDEQFF	TGTGCCAGCTCACCAGGGTTTGGGGATGAGCAGTTCTTC
TRBV10-3	TRBJ1-1	-	once	CAIISDGNTEAFF	TGTGCCATCATTAGCGACGGAAACACTGAAGCTTTCTTT
TRBV2	TRBJ1-2	-	-	CASSEGTAYGYTF	TGTGCCAGCAGTGAAGGGACAGCCTATGGCTACACCTTC
TRBV5-8	TRBJ1-3	-	-	CASSLARASAGNTIYF	TGTGCCAGCAGCTTGGCCAGGGCTAGTGCTGGAAACACCATATATTTT
TRBV5-8	TRBJ1-5	-	-	CASSKQNQPQHF	TGTGCCAGCAGCAAACAGAATCAGCCCCAGCATTTT
TRBV7-7	TRBJ2-2	-	-	CASSAGTGELFF	TGTGCTTCGTCTGCGGGAACCGGGGAGCTGTTTTTT
TRBV30	TRBJ1-4	TRBD1	-	CAWGRGTNEKLFF	TGTGCCTGGGGCAGGGGGACTAATGAAAAACTGTTTTTT
TRBV5-1	TRBJ1-3	-	-	CASSLDGAANGNTIYF	TGCGCCAGCAGCTTGGACGGGGCGGCCAATGGAAACACCATATATTTT
TRBV30	TRBJ2-1	TRBD2	-	CAWSVYEREYEQFF	TGTGCCTGGAGTGTATACGAGCGGGAGTATGAGCAGTTCTTC
TRBV25-1	TRBJ2-3	-	-	CASSEATRGWADTQYF	TGTGCCAGCAGTGAAGCAACTCGCGGTTGGGCAGATACGCAGTATTTT
TRBV4-1	TRBJ1-1	TRBD1	-	CASSQESDRYTEAFF	TGCGCCAGCAGCCAAGAGTCGGACAGGTACACTGAAGCTTTCTTT
TRBV19	TRBJ2-6	TRBD1	-	CASSTGAFSGANVLTF	TGTGCCAGTAGCACAGGGGCCTTCTCTGGGGCCAACGTCCTGACTTTC
TRBV5-1	TRBJ2-3	TRBD2	-	CASSPNTGGTQYF	TGCGCCAGCAGCCCCAACACGGGAGGTACGCAGTATTTT
TRBV12-5	TRBJ2-3	TRBD2	-	CASGPGRAGDTDTQYF	TGTGCTAGTGGTCCCGGGAGGGCTGGGGACACAGATACGCAGTATTTT
TRBV18	TRBJ1-1	TRBD1	-	CASSLDILRTGGTEAFF	TGTGCCAGCTCACTGGACATACTACGGACAGGGGGTACTGAAGCTTTCTTT
TRBV28	TRBJ1-2	-	-	CASSLMGGADYGYTF	TGTGCCAGCAGTTTAATGGGTGGGGCGGACTATGGCTACACCTTC
TRBV6-1	TRBJ2-2	-	-	CAISGLWVGELFF	TGTGCCATATCGGGATTATGGGTCGGGGAGCTGTTTTTT
TRBV5-1	TRBJ2-5	-	-	CASSLAGWETQYF	TGCGCCAGCAGCTTGGCGGGGTGGGAGACCCAGTACTTC
TRBV19	TRBJ1-5	-	-	CASRDSATNQPQHF	TGTGCCAGTAGAGACAGTGCTACCAATCAGCCCCAGCATTTT
TRBV19	TRBJ1-4	-	-	CASIGSRHHEKLFF	TGTGCCAGCATAGGGAGCAGGCACCATGAAAAACTGTTTTTT
TRBV10-3	TRBJ1-1	-	-	CAISDLAGAFF	TGTGCCATCAGTGATTTGGCTGGAGCTTTCTTT
TRBV5-1	TRBJ2-7	-	-	CASSLDPGAYEQYF	TGCGCCAGCAGCTTGGATCCGGGCGCCTACGAGCAGTACTTC
TRBV18	TRBJ1-1	TRBD1	-	CASSPGTAPSEAFF	TGTGCCAGCTCACCAGGGACAGCCCCGTCTGAAGCTTTCTTT
TRBV9	TRBJ2-5	-	-	CASSSQTGRQETQYF	TGTGCCAGCAGCTCCCAGACAGGACGCCAAGAGACCCAGTACTTC
TRBV7-3	TRBJ2-3	TRBD2	-	CASSLRSSGRSDTQYF	TGTGCCAGCAGCTTAAGGTCTAGCGGGAGATCGGATACGCAGTATTTT
TRBV9	TRBJ2-1	TRBD2	-	CASSVAGAGYNEQFF	TGTGCCAGCAGCGTCGCGGGAGCGGGCTACAATGAGCAGTTCTTC
TRBV6-5	TRBJ1-1	TRBD1	-	CASSWTGGRRTEAFF	TGTGCCAGCAGTTGGACAGGGGGCCGGAGGACTGAAGCTTTCTTT
TRBV5-8	TRBJ2-7	-	-	CASSLHQGGYEQYF	TGTGCCAGCAGCTTGCACCAGGGGGGCTACGAGCAGTACTTC
TRBV29-1	TRBJ2-7	TRBD2	once	CSVEESKLAGPYEQYF	TGCAGCGTTGAAGAGTCGAAATTAGCGGGACCTTACGAGCAGTACTTC
TRBV9	TRBJ2-1	-	-	CASSALGRFNEQFF	TGTGCCAGCAGCGCACTTGGACGGTTCAATGAGCAGTTCTTC
TRBV28	TRBJ2-3	TRBD1	-	CASSSAGQGTDTQYF	TGTGCCAGCAGTTCGGCTGGACAGGGGACCGATACGCAGTATTTT
TRBV6-5	TRBJ1-5	TRBD1	-	CASSYTGVSNQPQHF	TGTGCCAGCAGTTATACAGGGGTGAGCAATCAGCCCCAGCATTTT
TRBV27	TRBJ2-1	-	-	CASKGFYNEQFF	TGTGCCAGCAAGGGGTTCTACAATGAGCAGTTCTTC
TRBV30	TRBJ2-1	-	-	CAWSPLRYNEQFF	TGTGCCTGGAGTCCACTGCGGTACAATGAGCAGTTCTTC
TRBV7-6	TRBJ2-7	-	-	CASSLGRGPSYEQYF	TGTGCCAGCAGCTTAGGGAGGGGTCCTTCCTACGAGCAGTACTTC